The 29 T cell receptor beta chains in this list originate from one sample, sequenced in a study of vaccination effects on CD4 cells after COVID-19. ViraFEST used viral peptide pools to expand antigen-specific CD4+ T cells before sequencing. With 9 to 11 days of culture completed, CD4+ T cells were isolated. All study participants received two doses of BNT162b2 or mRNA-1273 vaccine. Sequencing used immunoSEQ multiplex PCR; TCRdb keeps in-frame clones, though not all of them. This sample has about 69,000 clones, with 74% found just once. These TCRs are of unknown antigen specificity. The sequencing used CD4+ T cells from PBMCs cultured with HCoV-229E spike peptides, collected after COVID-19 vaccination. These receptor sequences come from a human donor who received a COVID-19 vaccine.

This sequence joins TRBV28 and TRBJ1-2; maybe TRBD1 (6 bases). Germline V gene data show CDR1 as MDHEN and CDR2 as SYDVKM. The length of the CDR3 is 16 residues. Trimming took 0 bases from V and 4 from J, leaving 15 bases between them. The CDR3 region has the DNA TGTGCCAGCAGTTTATGGGGGGGGGCGGAGGGCTATGGCTACACCTTC. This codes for CASSLWGGAEGYGYTF.

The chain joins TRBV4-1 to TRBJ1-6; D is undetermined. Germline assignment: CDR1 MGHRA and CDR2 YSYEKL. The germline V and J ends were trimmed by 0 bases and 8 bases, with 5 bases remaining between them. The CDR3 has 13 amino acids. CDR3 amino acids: CASSQDLYSPLHF. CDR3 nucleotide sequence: TGCGCCAGCAGCCAAGATCTCTATTCACCCCTCCACTTT.

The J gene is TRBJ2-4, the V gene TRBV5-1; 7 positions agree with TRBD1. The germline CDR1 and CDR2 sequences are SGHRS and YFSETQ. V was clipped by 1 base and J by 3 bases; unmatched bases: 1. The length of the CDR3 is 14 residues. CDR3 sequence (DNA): TGCGCCAGCAGCTTGACAGGGGTCAAAAACATTCAGTACTTC. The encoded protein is CASSLTGVKNIQYF.

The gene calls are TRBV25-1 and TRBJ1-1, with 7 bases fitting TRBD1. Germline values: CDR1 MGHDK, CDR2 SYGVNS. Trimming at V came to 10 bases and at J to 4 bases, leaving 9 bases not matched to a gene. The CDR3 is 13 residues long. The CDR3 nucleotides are TGTGCCACCCGCCAGGGGGGTGGCACTGAAGCTTTCTTT. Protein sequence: CATRQGGGTEAFF.

The CDR3 region is CASSDPRAGNTIYF. In DNA, the CDR3 is TGTGCCAGCAGCGACCCCAGGGCCGGAAACACCATATATTTT. The chain couples TRBV2 to TRBJ1-3; possibly TRBD1 for D (5 bases). CDR3 length: 14 amino acids. Germline CDR1 and CDR2: SNHLY and FYNNEI. V shed 6 bases and J shed 4 bases, with 13 bases lying between them.

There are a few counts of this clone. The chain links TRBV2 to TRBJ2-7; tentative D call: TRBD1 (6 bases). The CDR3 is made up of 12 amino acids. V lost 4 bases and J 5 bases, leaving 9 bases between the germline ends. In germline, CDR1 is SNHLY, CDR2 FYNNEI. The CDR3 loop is CASSVTGNEQYV. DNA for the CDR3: TGTGCCAGCAGTGTCACAGGGAACGAGCAGTACGTC.

In DNA, the CDR3 is TGTGCCAGCAGTTACCCCGGGACCGGGGAGCTGTTTTTT. Amino acid sequence: CASSYPGTGELFF. The chain has TRBV6-5 and TRBJ2-2; D unresolved. Germline CDR1 MNHEY, CDR2 SVGAGI. Trimming cost V 2 bases and J 5 bases, with 6 bases left between them. The CDR3 consists of 13 residues.

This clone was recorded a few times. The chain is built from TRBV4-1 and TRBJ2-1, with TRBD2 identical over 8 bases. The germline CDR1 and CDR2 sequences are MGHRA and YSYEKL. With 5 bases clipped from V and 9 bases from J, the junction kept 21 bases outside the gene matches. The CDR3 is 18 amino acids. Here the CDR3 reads CASSSPGSGGRHVGEQFF. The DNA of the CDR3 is TGCGCCAGCAGCTCCCCGGGAAGCGGGGGCCGACATGTAGGTGAGCAGTTCTTC.

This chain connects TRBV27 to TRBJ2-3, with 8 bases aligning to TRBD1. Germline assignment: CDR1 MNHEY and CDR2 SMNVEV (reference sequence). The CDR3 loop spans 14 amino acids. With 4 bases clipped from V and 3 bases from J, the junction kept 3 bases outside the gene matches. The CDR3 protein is CASSSRTGTDTQYF. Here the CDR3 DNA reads TGTGCCAGCAGTTCTCGGACAGGGACAGATACGCAGTATTTT.

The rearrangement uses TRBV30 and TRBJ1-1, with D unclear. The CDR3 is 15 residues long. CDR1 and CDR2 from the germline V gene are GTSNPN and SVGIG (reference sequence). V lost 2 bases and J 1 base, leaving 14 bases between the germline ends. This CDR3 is CAWSFWVSGNTEAFF. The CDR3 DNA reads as TGTGCCTGGAGTTTTTGGGTCAGCGGGAACACTGAAGCTTTCTTT.

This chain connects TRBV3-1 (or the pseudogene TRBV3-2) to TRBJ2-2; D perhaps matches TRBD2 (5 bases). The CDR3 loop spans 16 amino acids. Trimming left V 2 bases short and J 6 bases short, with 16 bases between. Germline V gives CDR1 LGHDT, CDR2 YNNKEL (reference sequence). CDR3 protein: CASSQRGLKYPGELFF. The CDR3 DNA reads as TGTGCCAGCAGCCAAAGAGGACTGAAGTACCCCGGGGAGCTGTTTTTT.

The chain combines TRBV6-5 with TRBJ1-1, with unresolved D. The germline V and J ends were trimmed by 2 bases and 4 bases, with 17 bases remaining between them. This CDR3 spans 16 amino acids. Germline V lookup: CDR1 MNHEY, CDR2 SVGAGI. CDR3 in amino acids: CASSYGRGSPRTEAFF. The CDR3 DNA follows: TGTGCCAGCAGTTACGGAAGAGGGAGTCCGCGCACTGAAGCTTTCTTT.

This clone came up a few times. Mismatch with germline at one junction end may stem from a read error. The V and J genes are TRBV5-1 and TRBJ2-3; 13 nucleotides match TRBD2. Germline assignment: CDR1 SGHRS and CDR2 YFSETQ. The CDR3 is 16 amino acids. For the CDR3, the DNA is TGCGCCAGCAGCCTAACTAGCGGGGGGGCGTCAGATACTCAGTATTTT. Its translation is CASSLTSGGASDTQYF.

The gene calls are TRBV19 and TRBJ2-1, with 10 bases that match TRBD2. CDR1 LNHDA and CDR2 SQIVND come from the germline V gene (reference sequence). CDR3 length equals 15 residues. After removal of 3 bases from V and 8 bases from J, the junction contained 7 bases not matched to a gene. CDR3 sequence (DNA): TGTGCCAGTAGTATGTCGGGACTAGCGAGGGATGAGCAGTTCTTC. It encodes CASSMSGLARDEQFF. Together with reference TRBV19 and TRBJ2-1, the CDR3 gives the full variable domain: DGGITQSPKYLFRKEGQNVTLSCEQNLNHDAMYWYRQDPGQGLRLIYYSQIVNDFQKGDIAEGYSVSREKKESFPLTVTSAQKNPTAFYLCASSMSGLARDEQFFGPGTRLTVL.

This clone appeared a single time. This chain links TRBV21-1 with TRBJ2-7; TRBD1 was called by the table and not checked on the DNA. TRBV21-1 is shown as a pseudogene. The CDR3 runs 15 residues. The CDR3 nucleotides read TGTGCCAGCAGCACCGGGACAGGGGTGGACTACGAGCAGTACGTC. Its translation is CASSTGTGVDYEQYV.

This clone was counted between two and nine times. CDR3 sequence reads: CASSATSIAEAFF. In DNA form, the CDR3 reads TGTGCCAGCAGCGCTACAAGTATAGCTGAAGCTTTCTTT. V and J are TRBV7-7 and TRBJ1-1; D not resolved. Per the germline V gene, CDR1 is SSHAT and CDR2 is FNYEAQ (reference sequence). V lost 5 bases, J lost 6 bases, and 13 bases lay in between. CDR3 length: 13 residues.

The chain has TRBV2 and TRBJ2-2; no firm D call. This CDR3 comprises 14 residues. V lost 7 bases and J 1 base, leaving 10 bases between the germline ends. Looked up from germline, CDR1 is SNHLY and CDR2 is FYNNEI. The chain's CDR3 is CASTRLGNTGELFF. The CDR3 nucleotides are TGTGCCAGCACGCGGCTGGGGAACACCGGGGAGCTGTTTTTT.

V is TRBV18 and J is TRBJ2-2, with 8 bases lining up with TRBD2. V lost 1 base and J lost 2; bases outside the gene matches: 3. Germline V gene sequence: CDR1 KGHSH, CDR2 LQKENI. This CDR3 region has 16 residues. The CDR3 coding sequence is TGTGCCAGCTCACCACAAAGCGGGGGTAACACCGGGGAGCTGTTTTTT. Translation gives CASSPQSGGNTGELFF.

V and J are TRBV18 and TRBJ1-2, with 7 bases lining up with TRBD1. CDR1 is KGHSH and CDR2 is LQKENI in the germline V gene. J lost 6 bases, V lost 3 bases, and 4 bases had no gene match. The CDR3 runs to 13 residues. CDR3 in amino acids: CASSPTGWDGYTF. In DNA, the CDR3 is TGTGCCAGCTCACCGACAGGGTGGGATGGCTACACCTTC. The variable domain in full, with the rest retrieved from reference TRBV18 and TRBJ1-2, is NAGVMQNPRHLVRRRGQEARLRCSPMKGHSHVYWYRQLPEEGLKFMVYLQKENIIDESGMPKERFSAEFPKEGPSILRIQQVVRGDSAAYFCASSPTGWDGYTFGSGTRLTVV.

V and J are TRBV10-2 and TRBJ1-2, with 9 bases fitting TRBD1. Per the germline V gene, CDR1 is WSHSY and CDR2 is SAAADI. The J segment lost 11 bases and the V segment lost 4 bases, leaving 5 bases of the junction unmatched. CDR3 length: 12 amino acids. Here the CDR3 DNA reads TGCGCCAGCAGTGGGGACAGGGAAGGTTACACCTTC. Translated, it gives CASSGDREGYTF.

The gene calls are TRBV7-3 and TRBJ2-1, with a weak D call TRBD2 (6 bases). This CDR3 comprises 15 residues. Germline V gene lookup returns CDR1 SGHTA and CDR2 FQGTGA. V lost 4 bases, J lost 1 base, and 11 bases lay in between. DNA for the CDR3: TGTGCCAGCAGCTCCCTTAGCGGTTCCTACAATGAGCAGTTCTTC. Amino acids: CASSSLSGSYNEQFF.

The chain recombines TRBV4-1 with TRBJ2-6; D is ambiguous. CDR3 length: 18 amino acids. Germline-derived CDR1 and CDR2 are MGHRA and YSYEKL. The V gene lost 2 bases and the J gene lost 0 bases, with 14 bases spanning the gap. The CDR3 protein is CASSQLDMIPSGANVLTF. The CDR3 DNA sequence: TGCGCCAGCAGCCAACTAGACATGATTCCCTCTGGGGCCAACGTCCTGACTTTC.

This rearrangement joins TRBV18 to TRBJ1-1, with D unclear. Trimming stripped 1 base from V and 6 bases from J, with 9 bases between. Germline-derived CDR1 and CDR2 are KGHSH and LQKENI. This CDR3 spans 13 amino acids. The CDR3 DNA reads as TGTGCCAGCTCACCACAGGCGAGCTCTGAAGCTTTCTTT. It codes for CASSPQASSEAFF.

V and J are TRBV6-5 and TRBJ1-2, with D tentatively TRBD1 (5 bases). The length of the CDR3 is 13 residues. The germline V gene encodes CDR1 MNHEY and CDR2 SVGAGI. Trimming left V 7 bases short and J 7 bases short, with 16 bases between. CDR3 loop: CASTQPGFAGYTF. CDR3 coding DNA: TGTGCCAGCACACAACCAGGGTTTGCTGGCTACACCTTC.

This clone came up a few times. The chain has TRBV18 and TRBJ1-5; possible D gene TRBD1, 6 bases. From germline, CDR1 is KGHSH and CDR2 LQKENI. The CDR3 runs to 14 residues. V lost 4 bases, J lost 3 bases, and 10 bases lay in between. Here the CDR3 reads CASSRDRINQPQHF. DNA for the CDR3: TGTGCCAGCTCACGCGACAGGATCAATCAGCCCCAGCATTTT.

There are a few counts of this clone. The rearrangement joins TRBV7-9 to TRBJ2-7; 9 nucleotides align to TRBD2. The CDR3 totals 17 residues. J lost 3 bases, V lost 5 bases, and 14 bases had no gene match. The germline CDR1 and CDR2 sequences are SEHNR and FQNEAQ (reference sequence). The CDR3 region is CASSPPHISGGNYEQYV. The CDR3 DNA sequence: TGTGCCAGCAGCCCACCGCACATCAGCGGGGGGAACTACGAGCAGTACGTC.

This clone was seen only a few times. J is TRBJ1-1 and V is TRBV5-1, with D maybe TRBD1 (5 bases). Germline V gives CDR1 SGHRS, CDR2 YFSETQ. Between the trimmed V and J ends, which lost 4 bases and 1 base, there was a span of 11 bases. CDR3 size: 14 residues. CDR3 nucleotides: TGCGCCAGCAGCACCTTTGGACAGAACACTGAAGCTTTCTTT. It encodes CASSTFGQNTEAFF.

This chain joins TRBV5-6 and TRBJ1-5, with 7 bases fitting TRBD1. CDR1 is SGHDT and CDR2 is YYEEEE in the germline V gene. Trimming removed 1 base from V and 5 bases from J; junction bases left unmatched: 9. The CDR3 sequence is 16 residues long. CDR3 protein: CASSLWGRQGYQPQHF. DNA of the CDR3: TGTGCCAGCAGCTTGTGGGGTCGACAGGGATATCAGCCCCAGCATTTT.

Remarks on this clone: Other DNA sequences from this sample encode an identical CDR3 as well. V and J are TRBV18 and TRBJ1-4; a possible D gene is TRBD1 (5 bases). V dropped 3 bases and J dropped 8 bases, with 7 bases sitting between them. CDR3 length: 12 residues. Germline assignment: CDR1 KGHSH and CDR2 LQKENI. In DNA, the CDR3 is TGTGCCAGCTCACCTCAGGGAGAAAAACTGTTTTTT. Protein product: CASSPQGEKLFF.